This is a list of T cell receptor beta chains from one sample in a study of T cells in Graves' hyperthyroidism and ophthalmopathy. TCRdb reanalysed the multiplex PCR reads using MiXCR and keeps one entry per CDR3 protein. The sample holds about 480,000 distinct CDR3 sequences, approximately 15% seen once. The source material was blood. These receptors were collected from a woman under 30 with Graves' hyperthyroidism. CDR3s leave out the opening cysteine and the closing phenylalanine or tryptophan.

CDR3 protein: ASSFNRVANEKLF
J gene: TRBJ1-4
V gene: TRBV19
CDR3 length: 13

CDR3 protein: SSRSGAGDEKLF
J gene: TRBJ1-4
V gene: TRBV20-1
CDR3 length: 12

CDR3 protein: SAKRQGDTGELF
J gene: TRBJ2-2
V gene: TRBV20-1
CDR3 length: 12

CDR3 protein: ASSYGERNTIY
J gene: TRBJ1-3
V gene: TRBV6-5
CDR3 length: 11

CDR3 protein: ASSLMGLAGFEQF
J gene: TRBJ2-1
V gene: TRBV5-6
CDR3 length: 13

CDR3 protein: ASSLGSPTTGRNQPQH
J gene: TRBJ1-5
V gene: TRBV5-1
CDR3 length: 16

CDR3 protein: ASSLSPSNRGQRETQY
J gene: TRBJ2-5
V gene: TRBV7-9
CDR3 length: 16

CDR3 protein: ASYSGRKLTLLSYNEQF
J gene: TRBJ2-1
V gene: TRBV12-3/TRBV12-4
CDR3 length: 17

CDR3 protein: ATSRVSPQETQY
J gene: TRBJ2-5
V gene: TRBV15
CDR3 length: 12

CDR3 protein: ASSINSYTEAS
J gene: TRBJ1-1
V gene: TRBV6-1
CDR3 length: 11

CDR3 protein: ATRRSQLGYT
J gene: TRBJ1-2
V gene: TRBV2
CDR3 length: 10

CDR3 protein: ASSFPTSGRARDEQY
J gene: TRBJ2-7
V gene: TRBV12-3/TRBV12-4
CDR3 length: 15

CDR3 protein: ASTSTGREAF
J gene: TRBJ1-1
V gene: TRBV12-3/TRBV12-4
CDR3 length: 10

CDR3 protein: ASRGGLQGLPEAF
J gene: TRBJ1-1
V gene: TRBV6-1
CDR3 length: 13

CDR3 protein: ASSSGLDGSTYNEQF
J gene: TRBJ2-1
V gene: TRBV7-9
CDR3 length: 15

CDR3 protein: ASSSHGRVGQF
J gene: TRBJ2-1
V gene: TRBV11-2
CDR3 length: 11

CDR3 protein: ASSLVRGEHEQY
J gene: TRBJ2-7
V gene: TRBV11-3
CDR3 length: 12

CDR3 protein: SAAGLAGGAATQY
J gene: TRBJ2-3
V gene: TRBV20-1
CDR3 length: 13

CDR3 protein: ASSLAIYGYT
J gene: TRBJ1-2
V gene: TRBV5-5
CDR3 length: 10

CDR3 protein: ASSNRGTGVDSPLH
J gene: TRBJ1-6
V gene: TRBV19
CDR3 length: 14

CDR3 protein: ASSLAGELYEQY
J gene: TRBJ2-7
V gene: TRBV12-3/TRBV12-4
CDR3 length: 12

CDR3 protein: ASSKDGVLVDEQF
J gene: TRBJ2-1
V gene: TRBV11-3
CDR3 length: 13

CDR3 protein: SASRSGLAGGQETQY
J gene: TRBJ2-5
V gene: TRBV20-1
CDR3 length: 15

CDR3 protein: ASSGPGGNEQY
J gene: TRBJ2-7
V gene: TRBV9
CDR3 length: 11

CDR3 protein: ASSVGTDTNQPQH
J gene: TRBJ1-5
V gene: TRBV9
CDR3 length: 13

CDR3 protein: ASSYRGQGLTNTEAF
J gene: TRBJ1-1
V gene: TRBV6-2/TRBV6-3
CDR3 length: 15

CDR3 protein: ASITSYNEQF
J gene: TRBJ2-1
V gene: TRBV30
CDR3 length: 10

CDR3 protein: ASSSVGAGGRTDTQY
J gene: TRBJ2-3
V gene: TRBV11-2
CDR3 length: 15

CDR3 protein: ASSPTGTSGTDEQF
J gene: TRBJ2-1
V gene: TRBV7-3
CDR3 length: 14

CDR3 protein: ASSSSGQDSPANYGYT
J gene: TRBJ1-2
V gene: TRBV7-9
CDR3 length: 16

CDR3 protein: ASSEVLVQAF
J gene: TRBJ1-1
V gene: TRBV2
CDR3 length: 10

CDR3 protein: ASGLGDPSTDTQY
J gene: TRBJ2-3
V gene: TRBV12-5
CDR3 length: 13

CDR3 protein: ASSYSLGGTKNIQY
J gene: TRBJ2-4
V gene: TRBV6-5
CDR3 length: 14